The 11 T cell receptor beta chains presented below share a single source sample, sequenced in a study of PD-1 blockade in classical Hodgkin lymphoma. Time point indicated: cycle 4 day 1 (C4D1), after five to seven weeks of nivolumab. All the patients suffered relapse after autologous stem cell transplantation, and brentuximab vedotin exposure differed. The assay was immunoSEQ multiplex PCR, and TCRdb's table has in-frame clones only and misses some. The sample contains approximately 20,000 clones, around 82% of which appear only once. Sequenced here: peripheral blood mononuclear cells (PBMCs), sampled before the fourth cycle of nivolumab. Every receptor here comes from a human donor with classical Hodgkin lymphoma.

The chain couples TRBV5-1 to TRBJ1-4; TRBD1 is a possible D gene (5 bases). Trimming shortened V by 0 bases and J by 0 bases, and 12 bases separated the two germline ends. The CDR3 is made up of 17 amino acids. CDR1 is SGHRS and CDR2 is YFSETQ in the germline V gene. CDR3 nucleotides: TGCGCCAGCAGCTTGGCCCATGGAGGGGCAACTAATGAAAAACTGTTTTTT. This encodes CASSLAHGGATNEKLFF.

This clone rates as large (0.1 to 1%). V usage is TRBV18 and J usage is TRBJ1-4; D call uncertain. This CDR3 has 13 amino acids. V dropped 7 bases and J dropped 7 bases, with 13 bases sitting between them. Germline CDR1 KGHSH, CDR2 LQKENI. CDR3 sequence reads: CASCPAGCEKLFF. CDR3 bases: TGTGCCAGCTGCCCAGCCGGGTGTGAAAAACTGTTTTTT.

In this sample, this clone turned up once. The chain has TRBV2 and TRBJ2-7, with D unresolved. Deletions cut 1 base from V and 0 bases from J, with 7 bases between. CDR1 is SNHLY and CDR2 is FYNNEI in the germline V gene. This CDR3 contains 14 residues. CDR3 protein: CASSEGWGSYEQYV. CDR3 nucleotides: TGTGCCAGCAGTGAAGGGTGGGGCTCCTACGAGCAGTACGTC.

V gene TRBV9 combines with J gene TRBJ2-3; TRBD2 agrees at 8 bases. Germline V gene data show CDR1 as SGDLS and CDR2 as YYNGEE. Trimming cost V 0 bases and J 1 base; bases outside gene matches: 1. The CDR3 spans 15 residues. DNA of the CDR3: TGTGCCAGCAGCGTAGCGGGACTAGGCACAGATACGCAGTATTTT. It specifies CASSVAGLGTDTQYF.

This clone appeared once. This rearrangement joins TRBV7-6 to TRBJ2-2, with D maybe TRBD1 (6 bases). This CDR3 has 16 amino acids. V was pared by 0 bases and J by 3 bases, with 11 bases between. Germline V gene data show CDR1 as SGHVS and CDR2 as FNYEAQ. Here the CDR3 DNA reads TGTGCCAGCAGCTTAGCGGGCAGGGGCGACACCGGGGAGCTGTTTTTT. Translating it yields CASSLAGRGDTGELFF.

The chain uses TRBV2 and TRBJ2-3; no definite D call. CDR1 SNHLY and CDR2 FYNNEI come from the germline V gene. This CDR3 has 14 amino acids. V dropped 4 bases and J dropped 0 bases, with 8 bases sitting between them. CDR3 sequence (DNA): TGTGCCAGCAGTGCTCCCGTTAGCACAGATACGCAGTATTTT. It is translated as CASSAPVSTDTQYF. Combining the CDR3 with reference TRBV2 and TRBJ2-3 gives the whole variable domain EPEVTQTPSHQVTQMGQEVILRCVPISNHLYFYWYRQILGQKVEFLVSFYNNEISEKSEIFDDQFSVERPDGSNFTLKIRSTKLEDSAMYFCASSAPVSTDTQYFGPGTRLTVL.

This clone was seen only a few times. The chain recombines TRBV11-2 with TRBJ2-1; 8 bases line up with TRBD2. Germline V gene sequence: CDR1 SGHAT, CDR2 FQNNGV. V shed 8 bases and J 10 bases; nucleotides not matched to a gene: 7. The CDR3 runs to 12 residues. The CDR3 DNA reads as TGTGCCAGCTTGGCGGGGGGCAGGGAGCAGTTCTTC. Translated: CASLAGGREQFF.

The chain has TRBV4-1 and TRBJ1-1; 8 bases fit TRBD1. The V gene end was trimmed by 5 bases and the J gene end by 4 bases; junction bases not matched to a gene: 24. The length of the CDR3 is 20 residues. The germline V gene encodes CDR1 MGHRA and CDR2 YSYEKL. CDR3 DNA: TGCGCCAGCAGCGTGGACAGGGTTCTTTACCCCCCCCGGGGGGGCACTGAAGCTTTCTTT. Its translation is CASSVDRVLYPPRGGTEAFF.

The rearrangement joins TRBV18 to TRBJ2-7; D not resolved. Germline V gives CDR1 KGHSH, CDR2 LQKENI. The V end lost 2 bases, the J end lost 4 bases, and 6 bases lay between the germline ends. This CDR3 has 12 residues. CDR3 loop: CASSPGLYEQYF. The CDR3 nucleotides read TGTGCCAGCTCACCAGGGCTGTACGAGCAGTACTTC.

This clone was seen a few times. The CDR3 DNA sequence: TGTGCCAGCAGCGTAGCAGGGGGCGACCGCACAGATACGCAGTATTTT. Translating it yields CASSVAGGDRTDTQYF. The V and J genes are TRBV9 and TRBJ2-3, with 8 bases that match TRBD1. V lost 0 bases and J lost 1; bases outside the gene matches: 4. CDR3 size: 16 residues. Looked up from germline, CDR1 is SGDLS and CDR2 is YYNGEE.

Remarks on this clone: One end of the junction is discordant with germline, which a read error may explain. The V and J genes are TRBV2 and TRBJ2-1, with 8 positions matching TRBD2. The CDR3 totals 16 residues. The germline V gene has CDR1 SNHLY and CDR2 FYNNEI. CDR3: CASRDRAGVTYNEQFF. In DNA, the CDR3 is TGTGCAAGCAGGGACCGAGCGGGAGTGACCTACAATGAGCAGTTCTTC.